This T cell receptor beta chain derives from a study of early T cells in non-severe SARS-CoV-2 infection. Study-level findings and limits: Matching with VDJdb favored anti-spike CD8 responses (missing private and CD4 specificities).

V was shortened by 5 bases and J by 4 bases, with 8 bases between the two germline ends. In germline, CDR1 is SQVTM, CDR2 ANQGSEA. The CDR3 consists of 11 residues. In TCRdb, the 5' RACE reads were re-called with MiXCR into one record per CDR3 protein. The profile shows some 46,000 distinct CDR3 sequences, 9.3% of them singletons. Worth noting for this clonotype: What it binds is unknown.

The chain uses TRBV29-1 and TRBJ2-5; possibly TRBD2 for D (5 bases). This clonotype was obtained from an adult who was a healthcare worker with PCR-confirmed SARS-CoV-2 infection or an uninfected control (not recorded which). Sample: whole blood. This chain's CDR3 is CSVRDSETQYF. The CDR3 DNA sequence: TGCAGCGTTCGGGATTCAGAGACCCAGTACTTC.